Each of the 19 T cell receptor beta chains below was sequenced from the same sample in a study of sequential checkpoint blockade in melanoma. This sample's treatment: randomized to nivolumab then ipilimumab (arm A) or the reverse (arm B). This table comes from immunoSEQ multiplex PCR, and its TCRdb copy is limited to in-frame clones, with some not included. The top ten hold 15% to 20% of the sample, which has some 19,000 clones, around 68% seen once. The sample here was CD8+ T cells sorted from blood (inferred from file names), taken from a patient given nivolumab and ipilimumab in sequence. These receptor sequences come from a human donor with melanoma.

V and J are TRBV7-6 and TRBJ2-7; TRBD2 might be the D (6 bases). CDR1 SGHVS and CDR2 FNYEAQ come from the germline V gene. V was clipped by 1 base and J by 6 bases, with 13 bases between them. The CDR3 totals 14 residues. The CDR3 DNA is TGTGCCAGCAGCTTAGAGTGGGGGGATCTCGAGCAGTACTTC. Amino acid sequence: CASSLEWGDLEQYF.

The J gene is TRBJ2-1, the V gene TRBV2, with 8 bases aligning to TRBD1. The trim removed 3 bases at V and 11 bases at J, leaving 3 bases unmatched. This CDR3 contains 12 residues. Germline V gene sequence: CDR1 SNHLY, CDR2 FYNNEI. The DNA of the CDR3 is TGTGCCAGCAGTGACAGGGGGCTCCAGCAGTTCTTC. This sequence encodes CASSDRGLQQFF.

V and J are TRBV9 and TRBJ1-4; 11 nucleotides line up with TRBD1. Germline lookup yields CDR1 SGDLS and CDR2 YYNGEE. The V and J ends lost 3 bases and 8 bases, in that order; junction bases with no gene match: 6. This CDR3 comprises 15 residues. The CDR3 coding sequence is TGTGCCAGCAGCGGAACCGGGACAGGGGGGGAAAAACTGTTTTTT. Protein product: CASSGTGTGGEKLFF.

The gene calls are TRBV27 and TRBJ2-3; D unclear. Per germline, CDR1 MNHEY and CDR2 SMNVEV (reference sequence). The CDR3 covers 14 residues. Trimming stripped 3 bases from V and 0 bases from J, with 7 bases between. The chain's CDR3 is CASSFGASTDTQYF. DNA for the CDR3: TGTGCCAGCAGTTTCGGAGCTAGCACAGATACGCAGTATTTT.

This clone was picked up a small number of times. This chain connects TRBV7-6 to TRBJ1-4; 8 bases line up with TRBD1. Trimming at V came to 0 bases and at J to 10 bases, leaving 13 bases not matched to a gene. Per germline, CDR1 SGHVS and CDR2 FNYEAQ. The CDR3 consists of 17 residues. The CDR3 bases are TGTGCCAGCAGCTTAGCGCGTCTCGGGACAGGATCTGTAAAACTGTTTTTT. This sequence encodes CASSLARLGTGSVKLFF.

V is TRBV5-6 and J is TRBJ1-1, with 10 bases fitting TRBD1. Germline CDR1 and CDR2: SGHDT and YYEEEE. The V and J ends lost 3 bases and 1 base, in that order; junction bases with no gene match: 3. The CDR3 totals 15 residues. Written as DNA, the CDR3 is TGTGCCAGCAGCTGGGGGGACAGGGGGAACACTGAAGCTTTCTTT. Translation: CASSWGDRGNTEAFF.

Comments on this clone: The sample contains more than one DNA sequence encoding this CDR3. The chain uses TRBV28 and TRBJ2-7, with D maybe TRBD1 (6 bases). The ends were cut back, 5 bases at V and 7 bases at J, with 18 bases in the middle. CDR1 is MDHEN, CDR2 SYDVKM, per germline. The CDR3 totals 14 residues. This chain's CDR3 is CASSPQVQGREQYF. Here the CDR3 DNA reads TGTGCCAGCAGTCCCCAGGTACAGGGAAGGGAGCAGTACTTC.

The V call is TRBV6-5, the J call TRBJ2-7; 10 bases line up with TRBD1. V was clipped by 6 bases and J by 2 bases; unmatched bases: 7. Germline-derived CDR1 and CDR2 are MNHEY and SVGAGI. The CDR3 contains 15 residues. In DNA, the CDR3 is TGTGCCAGCAGACATAGGACAGGGGGGGCCTACGAGCAGTACTTC. This gives the protein CASRHRTGGAYEQYF.

In DNA, the CDR3 is TGTGCCAGCACCCGTAGCGGGGGGCCCAATGAGCAGTTCTTC. This codes for CASTRSGGPNEQFF. The gene calls are TRBV11-1 and TRBJ2-1, with 10 bases that match TRBD2. CDR3 size: 14 residues. The V gene's germline CDR1 is SGHAT and CDR2 FQDESV (reference sequence). The V and J ends lost 7 bases and 6 bases, in that order; junction bases with no gene match: 6.

The rearrangement links TRBV18 to TRBJ2-1; possibly TRBD2 for D (5 bases). The ends were cut back, 2 bases at V and 0 bases at J, with 11 bases in the middle. The CDR3 is 16 residues long. CDR1 is KGHSH and CDR2 is LQKENI in the germline V gene. CDR3: CASSPEGYSSYNEQFF. The CDR3 DNA reads TGTGCCAGCTCACCAGAGGGCTACAGCTCCTACAATGAGCAGTTCTTC.

The chain joins TRBV19 to TRBJ2-1; weak D call: TRBD2 (6 bases). The V end was cut by 4 bases, the J end by 3 bases, with 10 bases between. CDR1 is LNHDA and CDR2 is SQIVND in the germline V gene (reference sequence). The CDR3 sequence is 14 residues long. The CDR3 DNA follows: TGTGCCAGTAGTAAAGGCGGGGTCTACAATGAGCAGTTCTTC. Its protein product is CASSKGGVYNEQFF.

V usage is TRBV5-6 and J usage is TRBJ2-7; 8 nucleotides match TRBD1. The CDR3 has 14 residues. With 1 base clipped from V and 5 bases from J, the junction kept 5 bases outside the gene matches. Germline V lookup: CDR1 SGHDT, CDR2 YYEEEE. The DNA for the CDR3 is TGTGCCAGCAGCTTGACAGGGGGGAAGAACGAGCAGTACTTC. Protein sequence: CASSLTGGKNEQYF.

This clone was detected a few times. J is TRBJ1-2 and V is TRBV5-3; TRBD1 matches 9 bases. TRBV5-3 is labeled an ORF, and its function is uncertain. This CDR3 has 14 residues. The V gene end was trimmed by 1 base and the J gene end by 6 bases; junction bases not matched to a gene: 4. CDR3 amino acids: CARSLPGQGDGYTF. CDR3 DNA: TGTGCCAGAAGCTTGCCGGGACAGGGTGATGGCTACACCTTC.

The V gene is TRBV13, the J gene TRBJ2-1; D not resolved. CDR3 length: 15 amino acids. Germline CDR1 reads PRHDT; CDR2 reads FYEKMQ (reference sequence). V was pared by 0 bases and J by 1 base, with 7 bases between. The CDR3 region is CASSLGTGSYNEQFF. The CDR3 region has the DNA TGTGCCAGCAGCTTAGGGACTGGGTCCTACAATGAGCAGTTCTTC. Full variable domain (remainder filled in from reference TRBV13 and TRBJ2-1): AAGVIQSPRHLIKEKRETATLKCYPIPRHDTVYWYQQGPGQDPQFLISFYEKMQSDKGSIPDRFSAQQFSDYHSELNMSSLELGDSALYFCASSLGTGSYNEQFFGPGTRLTVL.

This clone turned up a few times. The chain links TRBV4-2 to TRBJ2-1; a possible D gene is TRBD1 (5 bases). V was cut by 0 bases and J by 2 bases, with 11 bases left in between. Germline loops: CDR1 LGHNA, CDR2 YNFKEQ. The CDR3 contains 16 residues. CDR3 nucleotides: TGTGCCAGCAGCCAAGATTCTCCAGGGACCTACAATGAGCAGTTCTTC. Translated: CASSQDSPGTYNEQFF.

This clone was counted a single time. The chain recombines TRBV9 with TRBJ2-6, with TRBD1 as a possible D gene (5 bases). With 4 bases removed from V and 4 bases from J, the gap between germline ends came to 21 bases. The germline V gene encodes CDR1 SGDLS and CDR2 YYNGEE. There are 18 residues in the CDR3. The CDR3 nucleotides are TGTGCCAGCAGCTCCTTTAAGGGGCAGTCTGCCGGGGCCAACGTCCTGACTTTC. Protein product: CASSSFKGQSAGANVLTF.

This rearrangement joins TRBV9 to TRBJ2-2; 8 positions match TRBD2. CDR1 and CDR2 (germline): SGDLS, YYNGEE. V shed 4 bases, J shed 7 bases, and the junction held 12 bases outside the gene matches. The CDR3 covers 16 residues. The DNA of the CDR3 is TGTGCCAGCAGCCCCAACTCCGGGGGGGCCGGCGGGGAGCTGTTTTTT. It is translated as CASSPNSGGAGGELFF.

This clone showed up just a few times. The chain uses TRBV7-6 and TRBJ2-7, with D perhaps matching TRBD2 (5 bases). The V end was cut by 1 base, the J end by 4 bases, with 8 bases between. Germline CDR1 is SGHVS and CDR2 is FNYEAQ. The CDR3 is made up of 13 amino acids. DNA for the CDR3: TGTGCCAGCAGCTTAGGAGGCGGGTACGAGCAGTACTTC. Its translation is CASSLGGGYEQYF.

V and J are TRBV6-9 and TRBJ2-5; D is uncertain. Germline V gene data show CDR1 as MNHGY and CDR2 as SVAAGI. There are 11 residues in the CDR3. Trimming took off 6 bases at V and 5 bases at J, with 7 bases between the two ends. CDR3 coding DNA: TGTGCCAGCAGACCCGGGGAGACCCAGTACTTC. Protein: CASRPGETQYF.